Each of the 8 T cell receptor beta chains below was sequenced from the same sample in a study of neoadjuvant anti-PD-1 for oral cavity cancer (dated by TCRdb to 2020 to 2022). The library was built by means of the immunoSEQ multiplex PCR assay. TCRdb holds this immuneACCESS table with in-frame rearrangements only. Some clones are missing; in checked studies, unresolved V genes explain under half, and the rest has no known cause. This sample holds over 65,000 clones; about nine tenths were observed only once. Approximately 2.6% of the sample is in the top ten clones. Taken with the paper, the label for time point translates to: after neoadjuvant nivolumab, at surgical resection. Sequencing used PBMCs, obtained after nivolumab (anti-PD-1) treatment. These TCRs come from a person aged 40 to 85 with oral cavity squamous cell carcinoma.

The CDR3 bases are TGTGCCAGCAGTCCATCCTCGGCGGGATGGGTCAATGAGCAGTTCTTC. This codes for CASSPSSAGWVNEQFF. J is TRBJ2-1 and V is TRBV2; weak D call: TRBD2 (6 bases). V lost 5 bases, J lost 6 bases, and 20 bases lay in between. The CDR3 sequence is 16 residues long. Germline V gives CDR1 SNHLY, CDR2 FYNNEI.

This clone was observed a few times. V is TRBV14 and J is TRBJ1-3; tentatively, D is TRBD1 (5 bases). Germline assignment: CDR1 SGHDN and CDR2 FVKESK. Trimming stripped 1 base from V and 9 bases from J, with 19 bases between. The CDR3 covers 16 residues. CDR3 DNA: TGTGCCAGCAGCCAAGGATTTCCATGGAGGGGCGGCACCATATATTTT. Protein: CASSQGFPWRGGTIYF. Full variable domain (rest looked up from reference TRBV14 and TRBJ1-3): EAGVTQFPSHSVIEKGQTVTLRCDPISGHDNLYWYRRVMGKEIKFLLHFVKESKQDESGMPNNRFLAERTGGTYSTLKVQPAELEDSGVYFCASSQGFPWRGGTIYFGEGSWLTVV.

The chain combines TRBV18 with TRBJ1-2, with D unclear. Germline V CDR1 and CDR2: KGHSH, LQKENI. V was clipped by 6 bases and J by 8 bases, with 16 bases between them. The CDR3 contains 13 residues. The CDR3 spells CASSPDGGKGYTF. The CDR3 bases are TGTGCCAGCTCTCCTGACGGCGGGAAGGGCTACACCTTC.

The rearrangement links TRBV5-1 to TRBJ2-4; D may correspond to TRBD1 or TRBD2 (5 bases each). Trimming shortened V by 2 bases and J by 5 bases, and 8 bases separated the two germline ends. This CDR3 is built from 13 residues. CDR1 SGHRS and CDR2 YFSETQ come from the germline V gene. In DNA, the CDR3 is TGCGCCAGCAGCTTTGAGGGGCAAAACATTCAGTACTTC. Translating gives CASSFEGQNIQYF.

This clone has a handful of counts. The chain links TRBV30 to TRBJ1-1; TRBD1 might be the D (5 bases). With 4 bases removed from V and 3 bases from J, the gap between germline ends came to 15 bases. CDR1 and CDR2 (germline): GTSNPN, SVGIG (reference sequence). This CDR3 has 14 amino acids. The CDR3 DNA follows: TGTGCCTGGATCCCAGGGTTATTGGACACTGAAGCTTTCTTT. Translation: CAWIPGLLDTEAFF.

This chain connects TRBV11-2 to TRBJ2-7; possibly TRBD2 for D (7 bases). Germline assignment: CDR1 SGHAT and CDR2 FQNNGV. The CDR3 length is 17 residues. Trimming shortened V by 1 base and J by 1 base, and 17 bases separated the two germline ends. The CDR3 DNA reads TGTGCCAGCAGCTTAGGTGTGGGCGGGGGCTGGTCCTACGAGCAGTACTTC. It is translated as CASSLGVGGGWSYEQYF.

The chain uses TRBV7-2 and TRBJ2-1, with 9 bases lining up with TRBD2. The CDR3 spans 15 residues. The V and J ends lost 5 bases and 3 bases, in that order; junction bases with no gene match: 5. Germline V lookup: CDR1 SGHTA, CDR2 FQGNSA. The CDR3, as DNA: TGTGCCAGCAGCCTGGATAGCGGGAGCTACAATGAGCAGTTCTTC. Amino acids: CASSLDSGSYNEQFF.

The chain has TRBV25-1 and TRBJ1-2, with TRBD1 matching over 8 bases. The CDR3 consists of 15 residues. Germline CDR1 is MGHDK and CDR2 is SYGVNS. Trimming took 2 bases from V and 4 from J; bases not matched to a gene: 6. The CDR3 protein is CASSEPRQGTYGYTF. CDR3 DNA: TGTGCCAGCAGTGAACCGAGACAGGGGACCTATGGCTACACCTTC.